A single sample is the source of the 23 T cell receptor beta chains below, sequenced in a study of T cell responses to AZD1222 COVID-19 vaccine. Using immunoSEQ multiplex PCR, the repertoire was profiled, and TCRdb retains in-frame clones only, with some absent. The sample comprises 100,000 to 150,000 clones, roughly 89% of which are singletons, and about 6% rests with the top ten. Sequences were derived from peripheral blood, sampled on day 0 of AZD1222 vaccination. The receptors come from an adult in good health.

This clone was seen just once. The CDR3 region is CASSLKNEQFF. The CDR3 region has the DNA TGTGCCAGCAGCCTTAAGAATGAGCAGTTCTTC. This rearrangement joins TRBV3-1 (or the pseudogene TRBV3-2) to TRBJ2-1; D gene uncertain. The CDR3 covers 11 residues. CDR1 and CDR2 from the germline V gene are LGHDT and YNNKEL (reference sequence). The ends were cut back, 4 bases at V and 7 bases at J, with 5 bases in the middle.

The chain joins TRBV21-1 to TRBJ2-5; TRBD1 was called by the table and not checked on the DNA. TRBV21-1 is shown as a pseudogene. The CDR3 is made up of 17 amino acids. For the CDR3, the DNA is TGTGCCAGCAGCAAATATTGTGGAGGGACAGGGAGGAAGACCCAGTACTTC. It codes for CASSKYCGGTGRKTQYF.

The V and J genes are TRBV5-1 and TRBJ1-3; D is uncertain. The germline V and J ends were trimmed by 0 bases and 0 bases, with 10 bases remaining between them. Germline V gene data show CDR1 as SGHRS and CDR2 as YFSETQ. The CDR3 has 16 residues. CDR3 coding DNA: TGCGCCAGCAGCTTGGGAGGTCCGGGCTCTGGAAACACCATATATTTT. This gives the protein CASSLGGPGSGNTIYF.

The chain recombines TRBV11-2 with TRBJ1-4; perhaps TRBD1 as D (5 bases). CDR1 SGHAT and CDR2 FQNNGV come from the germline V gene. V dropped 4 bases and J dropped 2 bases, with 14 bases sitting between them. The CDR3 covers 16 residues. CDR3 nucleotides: TGTGCCAGCAGCTCTCGGGGCGCGGGGACTAATGAAAAACTGTTTTTT. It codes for CASSSRGAGTNEKLFF.

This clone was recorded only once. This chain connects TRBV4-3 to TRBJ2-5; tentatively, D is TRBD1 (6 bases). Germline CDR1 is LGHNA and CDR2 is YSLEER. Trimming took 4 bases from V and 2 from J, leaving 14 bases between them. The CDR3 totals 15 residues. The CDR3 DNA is TGCGCCAGCAGCCTTACAGGGACGAGACAAGAGACCCAGTACTTC. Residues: CASSLTGTRQETQYF.

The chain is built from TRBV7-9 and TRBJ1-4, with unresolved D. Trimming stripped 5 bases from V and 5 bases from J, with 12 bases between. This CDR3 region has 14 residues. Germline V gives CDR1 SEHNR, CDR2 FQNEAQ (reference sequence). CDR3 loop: CASSQGLNNEKLFF. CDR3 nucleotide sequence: TGTGCCAGCAGCCAAGGACTGAACAATGAAAAACTGTTTTTT.

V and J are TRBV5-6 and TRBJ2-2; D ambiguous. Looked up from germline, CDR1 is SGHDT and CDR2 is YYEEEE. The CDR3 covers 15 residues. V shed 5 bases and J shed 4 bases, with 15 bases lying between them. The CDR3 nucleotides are TGTGCCAGCAGTCGACTGACCCCGGCCACCGGGGAGCTGTTTTTT. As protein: CASSRLTPATGELFF.

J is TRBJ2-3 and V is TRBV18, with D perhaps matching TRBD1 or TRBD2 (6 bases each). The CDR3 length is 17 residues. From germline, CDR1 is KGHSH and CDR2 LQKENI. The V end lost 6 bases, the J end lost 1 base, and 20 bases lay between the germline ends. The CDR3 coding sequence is TGTGCCAGCTCCCCTACTCGGCTCGGGGGCGGCACAGATACGCAGTATTTT. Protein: CASSPTRLGGGTDTQYF.

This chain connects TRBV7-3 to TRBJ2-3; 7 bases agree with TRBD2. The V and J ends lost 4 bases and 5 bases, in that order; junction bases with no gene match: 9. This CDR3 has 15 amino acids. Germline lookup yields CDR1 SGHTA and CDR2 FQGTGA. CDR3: CASSSSSGGIDTQYF. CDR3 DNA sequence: TGTGCCAGCAGCTCATCCTCGGGGGGTATAGATACGCAGTATTTT.

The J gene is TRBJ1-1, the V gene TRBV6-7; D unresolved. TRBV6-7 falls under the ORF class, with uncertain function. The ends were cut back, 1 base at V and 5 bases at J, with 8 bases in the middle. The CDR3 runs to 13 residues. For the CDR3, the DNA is TGTGCCAGCAGTTACTGCGAGGGTACTGAAGCTTTCTTT. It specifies CASSYCEGTEAFF.

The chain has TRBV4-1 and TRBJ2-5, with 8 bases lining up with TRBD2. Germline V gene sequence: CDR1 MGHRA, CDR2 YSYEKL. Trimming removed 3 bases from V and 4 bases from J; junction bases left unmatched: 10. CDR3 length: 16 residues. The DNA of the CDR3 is TGCGCCAGCAGCCATGGTAGCGGGATACCCGCAGAGACCCAGTACTTC. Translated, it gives CASSHGSGIPAETQYF.

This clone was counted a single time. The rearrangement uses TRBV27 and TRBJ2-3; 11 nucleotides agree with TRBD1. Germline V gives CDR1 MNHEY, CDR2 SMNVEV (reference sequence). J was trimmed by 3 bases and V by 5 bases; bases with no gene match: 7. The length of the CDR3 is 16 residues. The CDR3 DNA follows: TGTGCCAGCAGTAACGGACAGGGGGCAGGTACAGATACGCAGTATTTT. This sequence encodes CASSNGQGAGTDTQYF.

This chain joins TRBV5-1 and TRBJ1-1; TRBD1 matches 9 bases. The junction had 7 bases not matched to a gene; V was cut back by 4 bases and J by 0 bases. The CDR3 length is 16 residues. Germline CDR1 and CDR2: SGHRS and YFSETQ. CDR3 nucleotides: TGCGCCAGCAGCCCCGACAGGGGGAGCATGAACACTGAAGCTTTCTTT. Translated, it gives CASSPDRGSMNTEAFF.

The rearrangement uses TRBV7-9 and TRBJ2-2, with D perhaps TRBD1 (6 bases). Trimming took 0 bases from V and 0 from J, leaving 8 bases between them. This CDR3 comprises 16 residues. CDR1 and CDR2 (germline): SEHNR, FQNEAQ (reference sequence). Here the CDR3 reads CASSLAQGTNTGELFF. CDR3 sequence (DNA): TGTGCCAGCAGCTTAGCTCAGGGGACGAACACCGGGGAGCTGTTTTTT.

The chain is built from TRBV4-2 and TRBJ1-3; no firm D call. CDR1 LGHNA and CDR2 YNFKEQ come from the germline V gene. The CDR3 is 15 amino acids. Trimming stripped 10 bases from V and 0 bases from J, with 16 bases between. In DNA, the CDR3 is TGTGCCATCAAGATGGACTCCGGCTCTGGAAACACCATATATTTT. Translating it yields CAIKMDSGSGNTIYF.

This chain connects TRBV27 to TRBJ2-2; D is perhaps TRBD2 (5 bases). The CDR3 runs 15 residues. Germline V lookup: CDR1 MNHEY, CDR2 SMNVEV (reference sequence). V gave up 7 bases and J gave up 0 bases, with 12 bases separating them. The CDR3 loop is CASKDFRANTGELFF. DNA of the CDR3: TGTGCCAGCAAGGACTTCCGCGCGAACACCGGGGAGCTGTTTTTT.

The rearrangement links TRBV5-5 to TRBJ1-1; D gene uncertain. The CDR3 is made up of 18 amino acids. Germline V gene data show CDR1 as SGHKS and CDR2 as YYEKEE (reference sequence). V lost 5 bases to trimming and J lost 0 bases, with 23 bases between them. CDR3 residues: CASRLGRTWMGMNTEAFF. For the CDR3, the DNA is TGTGCCAGCAGGTTAGGTCGGACCTGGATGGGAATGAACACTGAAGCTTTCTTT.

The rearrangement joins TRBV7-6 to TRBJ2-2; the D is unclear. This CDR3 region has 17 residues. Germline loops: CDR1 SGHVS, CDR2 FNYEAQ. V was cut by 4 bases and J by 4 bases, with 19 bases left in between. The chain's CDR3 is CASSSAGGDLRTGELFF. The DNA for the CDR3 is TGTGCCAGCAGCTCAGCCGGCGGTGACCTCCGCACCGGGGAGCTGTTTTTT.

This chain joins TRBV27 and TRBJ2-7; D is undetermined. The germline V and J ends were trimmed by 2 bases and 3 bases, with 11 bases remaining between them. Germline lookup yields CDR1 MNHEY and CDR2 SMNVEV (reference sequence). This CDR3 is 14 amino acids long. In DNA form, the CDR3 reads TGTGCCAGCAGTTTACCAGGACCGGGCTACGAGCAGTACTTC. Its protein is CASSLPGPGYEQYF.

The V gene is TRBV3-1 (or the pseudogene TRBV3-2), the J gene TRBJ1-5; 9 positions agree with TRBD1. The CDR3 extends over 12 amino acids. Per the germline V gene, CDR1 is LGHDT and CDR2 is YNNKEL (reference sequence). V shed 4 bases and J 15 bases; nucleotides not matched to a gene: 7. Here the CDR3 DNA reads TGTGCCAGCAGCCTGAACAGGGGGCCGAGGCATTTT. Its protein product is CASSLNRGPRHF.

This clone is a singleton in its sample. Written as DNA, the CDR3 is TGTGCCAGCAGTCCAAGGGAGCGTCGGGCCACTGAAGCTTTCTTT. It encodes CASSPRERRATEAFF. The rearrangement links TRBV4-2 to TRBJ1-1; D is unresolved. Germline values: CDR1 LGHNA, CDR2 YNFKEQ. CDR3 length equals 15 residues. V lost 6 bases to trimming and J lost 4 bases, with 18 bases between them.

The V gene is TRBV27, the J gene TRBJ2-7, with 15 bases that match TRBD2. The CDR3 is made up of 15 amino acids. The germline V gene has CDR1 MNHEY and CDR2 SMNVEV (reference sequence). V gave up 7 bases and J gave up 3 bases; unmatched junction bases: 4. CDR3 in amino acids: CASIGLAGGDYEQYF. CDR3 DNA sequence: TGTGCCAGCATCGGACTAGCGGGGGGGGACTACGAGCAGTACTTC.

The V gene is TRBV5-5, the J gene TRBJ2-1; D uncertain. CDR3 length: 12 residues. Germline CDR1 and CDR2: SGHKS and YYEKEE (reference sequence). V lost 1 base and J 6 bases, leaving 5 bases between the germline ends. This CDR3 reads CASSLYRNEQFF. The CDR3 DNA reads TGTGCCAGCAGCTTGTATCGCAATGAGCAGTTCTTC. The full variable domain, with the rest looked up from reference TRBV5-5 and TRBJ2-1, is DAGVTQSPTHLIKTRGQQVTLRCSPISGHKSVSWYQQVLGQGPQFIFQYYEKEERGRGNFPDRFSARQFPNYSSELNVNALLLGDSALYLCASSLYRNEQFFGPGTRLTVL.